Each of the 28 T cell receptor beta chains below was sequenced from the same sample in a study of blood T cell repertoires in COVID-19. Using immunoSEQ multiplex PCR, the repertoire was profiled, and TCRdb retains in-frame clones only, with some absent. The table has 200,000 to 250,000 clones, roughly 85% seen once. Sequenced sample: PBMCs or T cells enriched from blood (not recorded which). The receptor source for this set is a woman between 45 and 65 years old with acute COVID-19.

At least ten counts were recorded for this clone. The V call is TRBV9, the J call TRBJ1-2, with 8 bases aligning to TRBD1. The germline V gene encodes CDR1 SGDLS and CDR2 YYNGEE. Unmatched junction bases numbered 12, after V lost 4 bases and J lost 7 bases. The CDR3 runs 15 residues. The CDR3, as DNA: TGTGCCAGCAGCTCCTCACGGACAGGGTATGTTGGCTACACCTTC. This gives the protein CASSSSRTGYVGYTF.

This clone was detected only once. This rearrangement joins TRBV13 to TRBJ2-1; 14 nucleotides agree with TRBD2. Germline loops: CDR1 PRHDT, CDR2 FYEKMQ (reference sequence). CDR3 length: 16 amino acids. V shed 5 bases and J 12 bases; nucleotides not matched to a gene: 12. In DNA, the CDR3 is TGTGCCAGCAGCCCGCGGCCGGGACTAGCGGGGGTGGGGCAGTTCTTC. As protein: CASSPRPGLAGVGQFF.

The genes are TRBV7-9 and TRBJ1-2; no definite D call. This CDR3 comprises 14 residues. Trimming removed 5 bases from V and 4 bases from J, with 14 bases in between. Looked up from germline, CDR1 is SEHNR and CDR2 is FQNEAQ (reference sequence). CDR3 region: CASSREAISYGYTF. The CDR3 region has the DNA TGTGCCAGCAGCCGGGAGGCTATCTCCTATGGCTACACCTTC.

The chain joins TRBV9 to TRBJ1-1; possible D gene TRBD1, 6 bases. Germline V CDR1 and CDR2: SGDLS, YYNGEE. V lost 3 bases, J lost 3 bases, and 18 bases lay in between. The CDR3 sequence is 16 residues long. CDR3 DNA sequence: TGTGCCAGCAGCGCCAGACGGGACACGGTTCACACTGAAGCTTTCTTT. Its protein product is CASSARRDTVHTEAFF.

The chain carries TRBV11-2 and TRBJ2-5, with 8 nucleotides matching TRBD2. Germline V lookup: CDR1 SGHAT, CDR2 FQNNGV. CDR3 size: 15 residues. The junction had 10 bases not matched to a gene; V was cut back by 5 bases and J by 5 bases. DNA for the CDR3: TGTGCCAGCAGCCAAGTCGCGGGGGGCTGGGAGACCCAGTACTTC. Amino acids: CASSQVAGGWETQYF.

The chain employs TRBV5-4 and TRBJ1-2; 9 bases line up with TRBD1. Germline-derived CDR1 and CDR2 are SGHNT and YYREEE (reference sequence). The CDR3 is made up of 14 amino acids. The V segment lost 2 bases and the J segment 3 bases; nucleotides outside the gene matches: 2. The CDR3 bases are TGTGCCAGCAGCTTACAGGGGGCGGACTATGGCTACACCTTC. The encoded protein is CASSLQGADYGYTF.

The count of this clone is one. The gene calls are TRBV5-4 and TRBJ1-1, with D unclear. V was cut by 1 base and J by 4 bases, with 14 bases left in between. The CDR3 covers 15 residues. Germline V lookup: CDR1 SGHNT, CDR2 YYREEE (reference sequence). CDR3 amino acids: CASSLRFPAGTEAFF. CDR3 in DNA: TGTGCCAGCAGCTTGAGGTTCCCGGCAGGCACTGAAGCTTTCTTT.

As DNA, the CDR3 is TGTGCCTGGAGTTTTATTTTGGGCTACACCTTC. Translating gives CAWSFILGYTF. This sequence joins TRBV30 and TRBJ1-2; D is unclear. Germline V gives CDR1 GTSNPN, CDR2 SVGIG (reference sequence). Trimming cost V 2 bases and J 8 bases, with 9 bases left between them. The CDR3 sequence is 11 residues long. Variable domain in full (rest from reference TRBV30 and TRBJ1-2): SQTIHQWPATLVQPVGSPLSLECTVEGTSNPNLYWYRQAAGRGLQLLFYSVGIGQISSEVPQNLSASRPQDRQFILSSKKLLLSDSGFYLCAWSFILGYTFGSGTRLTVV.

This clone was seen a single time. CDR3 region: CASSVSGTEEIDTQYF. The CDR3 bases are TGCGCCAGCAGTGTCTCCGGGACAGAGGAGATAGATACGCAGTATTTT. V usage is TRBV10-2 and J usage is TRBJ2-3; 7 bases match TRBD1. The CDR3 is 16 amino acids. Germline CDR1 reads WSHSY; CDR2 reads SAAADI. Trimming cost V 4 bases and J 5 bases; bases outside gene matches: 12.

This chain links TRBV6-4 with TRBJ2-3; TRBD2 aligns across 9 bases. Germline V gene sequence: CDR1 MRHNA, CDR2 SNTAGT. This CDR3 is 13 amino acids long. V was pared by 10 bases and J by 3 bases, with 5 bases of the junction left unmatched. The CDR3 reads CATAGGPTDTQYF. CDR3 sequence (DNA): TGTGCCACCGCGGGGGGGCCTACAGATACGCAGTATTTT.

This chain connects TRBV3-1 (or the pseudogene TRBV3-2) to TRBJ1-1; 7 bases agree with TRBD1. Germline CDR1 LGHDT, CDR2 YNNKEL (reference sequence). The CDR3 loop spans 12 amino acids. After removal of 8 bases from V and 1 base from J, the junction contained 1 base not matched to a gene. The CDR3: CASGTANTEAFF. CDR3 bases: TGTGCCAGCGGGACAGCGAACACTGAAGCTTTCTTT.

This clone has a handful of counts. This chain connects TRBV7-9 to TRBJ2-7; D is perhaps TRBD2 (5 bases). V was cut by 5 bases and J by 0 bases, with 11 bases left in between. CDR1 is SEHNR, CDR2 FQNEAQ, per germline (reference sequence). The CDR3 length is 14 residues. The CDR3 region is CASSPRVNSYEQYF. CDR3 DNA sequence: TGTGCCAGCAGCCCGCGGGTCAACTCCTACGAGCAGTACTTC.

The rearrangement joins TRBV5-1 to TRBJ2-5, with D unclear. V shed 3 bases and J shed 5 bases, with 5 bases lying between them. Germline V gene lookup returns CDR1 SGHRS and CDR2 YFSETQ. The CDR3 spans 11 residues. This CDR3 is CASSSRETQYF. The CDR3 DNA follows: TGCGCCAGCAGCTCCAGGGAGACCCAGTACTTC.

V gene TRBV10-3 combines with J gene TRBJ2-7, with 10 positions matching TRBD1. CDR1 is ENHRY and CDR2 is SYGVKD in the germline V gene. V lost 7 bases to trimming and J lost 5 bases; unmatched junction nucleotides: 8. The CDR3 is 14 amino acids. The chain's CDR3 is CAINTGTGEDEQYF. In nucleotides, the CDR3 is TGTGCCATCAATACCGGGACAGGGGAAGACGAGCAGTACTTC.

The genes are TRBV4-3 and TRBJ1-4, with 8 bases aligning to TRBD1. Germline loops: CDR1 LGHNA, CDR2 YSLEER. The CDR3 spans 17 residues. The V segment lost 0 bases and the J segment 2 bases; nucleotides outside the gene matches: 5. In DNA form, the CDR3 reads TGCGCCAGCAGCCAAGATATAGCAGGGGGCACTAATGAAAAACTGTTTTTT. Amino acid sequence: CASSQDIAGGTNEKLFF.

The rearrangement joins TRBV12-3 or TRBV12-4 to TRBJ1-2, with a tentative D call TRBD1 (5 bases). Trimming shortened V by 5 bases and J by 7 bases, and 8 bases separated the two germline ends. CDR3 length: 11 amino acids. CDR3 nucleotides: TGTGCCAGCAGTCCGGGGGGTGGCTACACCTTC. Its translation is CASSPGGGYTF.

The chain carries TRBV7-2 and TRBJ2-7, with 9 bases matching TRBD2. The length of the CDR3 is 15 residues. Germline V gives CDR1 SGHTA, CDR2 FQGNSA. The V gene end was trimmed by 5 bases and the J gene end by 1 base; junction bases not matched to a gene: 6. The chain's CDR3 is CASSLSGGQSYEQYF. CDR3 bases: TGTGCCAGCAGCCTTAGCGGGGGCCAGTCCTACGAGCAGTACTTC.

This clone turned up a few times. V gene TRBV30 combines with J gene TRBJ1-1, with 7 bases aligning to TRBD1. Trimming at V came to 3 bases and at J to 10 bases, leaving 8 bases not matched to a gene. CDR1 GTSNPN and CDR2 SVGIG come from the germline V gene (reference sequence). The CDR3 loop spans 12 amino acids. The CDR3: CAWRDYRGSAFF. For the CDR3, the DNA is TGTGCCTGGAGAGATTACAGGGGATCAGCTTTCTTT.

V is TRBV30 and J is TRBJ1-6, with D perhaps TRBD1 (5 bases). Germline V gene lookup returns CDR1 GTSNPN and CDR2 SVGIG (reference sequence). V was clipped by 3 bases and J by 0 bases, with 9 bases between them. CDR3 size: 15 residues. CDR3 region: CAWSPDNSYNSPLHF. DNA for the CDR3: TGTGCCTGGAGCCCGGACAACTCCTATAATTCACCCCTCCACTTT.

CDR3 nucleotides: TGTGCCAGCAGGTTGATGGGACAGGGCACAGATACGCAGTATTTT. Translation: CASRLMGQGTDTQYF. V and J are TRBV6-5 and TRBJ2-3, with TRBD1 matching over 8 bases. The V gene end was trimmed by 6 bases and the J gene end by 1 base; junction bases not matched to a gene: 6. CDR1 MNHEY and CDR2 SVGAGI come from the germline V gene. The CDR3 has 15 amino acids.

This chain links TRBV30 with TRBJ2-7; 11 bases match TRBD1. The length of the CDR3 is 17 residues. After removal of 4 bases from V and 2 bases from J, the junction contained 13 bases not matched to a gene. Germline V gene sequence: CDR1 GTSNPN, CDR2 SVGIG (reference sequence). The CDR3 here is CAWTLYPGDRGTYEQYF. The CDR3 nucleotides are TGTGCCTGGACCCTATACCCGGGGGACAGGGGGACCTACGAGCAGTACTTC.

The chain joins TRBV12-3 or TRBV12-4 to TRBJ2-2; TRBD1 might be the D (5 bases). V was shortened by 5 bases and J by 4 bases, with 8 bases between the two germline ends. This CDR3 is 13 amino acids long. CDR3 sequence reads: CASSTQGTGELFF. The CDR3 bases are TGTGCCAGCAGTACCCAGGGCACCGGGGAGCTGTTTTTT.

This clone was seen only once. Here the CDR3 reads CAWTRPRDRTNTGELFF. CDR3 DNA sequence: TGTGCCTGGACCAGACCCAGGGACAGGACGAACACCGGGGAGCTGTTTTTT. This rearrangement joins TRBV30 to TRBJ2-2, with 8 bases identical to TRBD1. The CDR3 consists of 17 residues. Germline V gives CDR1 GTSNPN, CDR2 SVGIG (reference sequence). Trimming took 4 bases from V and 0 from J; bases not matched to a gene: 10.

The chain recombines TRBV9 with TRBJ1-2; D is possibly TRBD1 (5 bases). CDR1 and CDR2 (germline): SGDLS, YYNGEE. The CDR3 covers 16 residues. V shed 0 bases and J shed 1 base, with 13 bases lying between them. CDR3 coding DNA: TGTGCCAGCAGCGTAGCAGCAGGGCATTTTAACTATGGCTACACCTTC. It codes for CASSVAAGHFNYGYTF.

The chain joins TRBV7-8 to TRBJ2-3; D possibly corresponds to TRBD2 (6 bases). The CDR3 totals 16 residues. V dropped 1 base and J dropped 4 bases, with 15 bases sitting between them. CDR1 is SGHVS, CDR2 FQNEAQ, per germline. CDR3 bases: TGTGCCAGCAGCTTAGGGCAGGGAGGAACTCCAGATACGCAGTATTTT. Amino acid sequence: CASSLGQGGTPDTQYF.

The chain has TRBV4-3 and TRBJ2-3; 7 bases line up with TRBD2. CDR1 and CDR2 from the germline V gene are LGHNA and YSLEER. This CDR3 is built from 18 residues. V trimming: 4 bases; J trimming: 1 base; junction bases outside the gene matches: 14. CDR3 sequence reads: CASSLQIQRGGGTDTQYF. The CDR3, as DNA: TGCGCCAGCAGCCTTCAAATCCAGCGGGGTGGAGGCACAGATACGCAGTATTTT.

CDR3 sequence: CASSREQGPEYGYTF. CDR3 bases: TGTGCCAGCTCACGTGAACAGGGGCCCGAGTATGGCTACACCTTC. The chain links TRBV18 to TRBJ1-2; 7 nucleotides align to TRBD1. Germline CDR1 KGHSH, CDR2 LQKENI. Trimming at V came to 4 bases and at J to 5 bases, leaving 10 bases not matched to a gene. The CDR3 contains 15 residues.

The chain uses TRBV24-1 and TRBJ1-1; TRBD1 aligns across 7 bases. From germline, CDR1 is KGHDR and CDR2 SFDVKD. The CDR3 totals 17 residues. J was trimmed by 5 bases and V by 4 bases; bases with no gene match: 15. The DNA of the CDR3 is TGTGCCACCAGTGAGGACGGGACAGATTACCAATCGACTGAAGCTTTCTTT. It is translated as CATSEDGTDYQSTEAFF.